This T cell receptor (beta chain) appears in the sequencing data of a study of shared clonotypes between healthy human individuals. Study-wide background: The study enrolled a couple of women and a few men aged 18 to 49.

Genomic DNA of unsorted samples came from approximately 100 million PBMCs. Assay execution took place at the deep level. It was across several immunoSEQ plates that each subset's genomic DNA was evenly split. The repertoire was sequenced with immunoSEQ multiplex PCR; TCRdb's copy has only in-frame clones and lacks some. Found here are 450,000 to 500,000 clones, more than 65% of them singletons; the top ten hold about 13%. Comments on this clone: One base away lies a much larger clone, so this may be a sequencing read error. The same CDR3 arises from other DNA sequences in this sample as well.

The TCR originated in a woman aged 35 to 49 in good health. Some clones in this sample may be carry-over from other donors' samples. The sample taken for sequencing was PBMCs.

CDR3 in amino acids: CASSATDTQYF. The CDR3 bases are TGTGCCAGCAGCGCTACAGATACGCAGTATTTT. V gene TRBV9 combines with J gene TRBJ2-3; no clear D gene. CDR3 length equals 11 residues. Germline V lookup: CDR1 SGDLS, CDR2 YYNGEE. Trimming left V 3 bases short and J 3 bases short, with 2 bases between.